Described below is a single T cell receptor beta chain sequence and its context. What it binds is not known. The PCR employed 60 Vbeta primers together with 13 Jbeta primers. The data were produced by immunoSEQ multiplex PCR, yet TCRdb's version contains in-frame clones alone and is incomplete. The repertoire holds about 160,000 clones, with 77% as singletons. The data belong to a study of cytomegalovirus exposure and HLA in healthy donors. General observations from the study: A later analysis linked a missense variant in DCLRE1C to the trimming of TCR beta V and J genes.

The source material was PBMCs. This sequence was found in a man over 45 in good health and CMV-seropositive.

CDR3 sequence: CASRLQTGNTEAFF. CDR3 sequence (DNA): TGTGCCAGCAGGCTTCAGACAGGGAACACTGAAGCTTTCTTT. The chain recombines TRBV27 with TRBJ1-1; tentatively, D is TRBD1 (6 bases). Germline lookup yields CDR1 MNHEY and CDR2 SMNVEV (reference sequence). The CDR3 totals 14 residues. V gave up 6 bases and J gave up 1 base, with 12 bases separating them.